This TCR beta chain was identified during a study of CD8+CD57+ T cells in acquired aplastic anemia. Study-wide context: Sorted CD4+ and CD8+ cells gave a mean 3.2 ug DNA, range roughly 0.2 to 27.4 ug. General observations from the study: Sharing between patients and controls was observed for about 27 CD8+ CDR3 sequences.

The CDR3 spans 13 residues. CDR1 and CDR2 (germline): SNHLY, FYNNEI. The junction had 1 base not matched to a gene; V was cut back by 2 bases and J by 8 bases. This clonotype occurred a few times. Its target is unknown. Whoever was chosen for sequencing had shown CD8+CD57+ cell expansion by flow cytometry. Everyone among the patients had severe acquired aplastic anemia. The study profiled TCR beta VDJ and CDR3 using genomic DNA as template. One entry per CDR3 protein, called by TCRdb with MiXCR from the reads. The sample records hundreds of thousands of distinct CDR3 sequences, approximately 58% being singletons.

V usage is TRBV2 and J usage is TRBJ1-2, with TRBD1 matching over 11 bases. The TCR was taken from a human donor with aplastic anemia. The sample comprised sorted CD4+, CD8+, or CD8+CD57+ T cells (not recorded which) from PBMCs. CDR3 DNA sequence: TGTGCCAGCAGTGAATGGACAGGGGGCGGCTACACCTTC. As protein: CASSEWTGGGYTF.